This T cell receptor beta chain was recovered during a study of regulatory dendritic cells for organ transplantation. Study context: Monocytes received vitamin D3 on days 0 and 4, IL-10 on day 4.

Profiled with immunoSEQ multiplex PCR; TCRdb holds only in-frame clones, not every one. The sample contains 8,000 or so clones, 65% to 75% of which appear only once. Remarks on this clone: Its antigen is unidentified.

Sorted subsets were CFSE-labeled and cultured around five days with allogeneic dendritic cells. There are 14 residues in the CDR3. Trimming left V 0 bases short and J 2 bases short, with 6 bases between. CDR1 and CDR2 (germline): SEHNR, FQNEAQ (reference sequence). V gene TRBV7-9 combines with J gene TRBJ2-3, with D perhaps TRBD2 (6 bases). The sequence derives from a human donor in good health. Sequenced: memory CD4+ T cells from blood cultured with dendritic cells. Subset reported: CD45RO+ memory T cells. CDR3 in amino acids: CASSLARDTDTQYF. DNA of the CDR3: TGTGCCAGCAGCTTAGCGCGGGACACAGATACGCAGTATTTT.